The 10 T cell receptor beta chains below come from one sample, sequenced in a study of blood T cell repertoires in COVID-19. Assay used: immunoSEQ multiplex PCR; TCRdb lists only in-frame clones, some missing. The table records under 300,000 clones, almost 90% of them present only once. Input material: peripheral blood. The receptors shown here come from a woman in her fifties or sixties with COVID-19, enrolled during active disease.

The chain has TRBV11-2 and TRBJ1-2, with D hard to call. The CDR3 is 15 amino acids. The germline V gene has CDR1 SGHAT and CDR2 FQNNGV. V was cut by 6 bases and J by 2 bases, with 16 bases left in between. CDR3 sequence (DNA): TGTGCCAGCAGTTTCTCTTCAAGCGGCAACTATGGCTACACCTTC. As protein: CASSFSSSGNYGYTF.

The CDR3 bases are TGTGCCAGTAGTGCCTTCTCCAGGAGGGGAACTGAAGCTTTCTTT. It encodes CASSAFSRRGTEAFF. This rearrangement joins TRBV19 to TRBJ1-1; TRBD1 is a possible D gene (5 bases). This CDR3 has 15 amino acids. V was cut by 5 bases and J by 5 bases, with 18 bases left in between. From germline, CDR1 is LNHDA and CDR2 SQIVND (reference sequence). Filled out from reference TRBV19 and TRBJ1-1, the complete variable domain reads DGGITQSPKYLFRKEGQNVTLSCEQNLNHDAMYWYRQDPGQGLRLIYYSQIVNDFQKGDIAEGYSVSREKKESFPLTVTSAQKNPTAFYLCASSAFSRRGTEAFFGQGTRLTVV.

The chain couples TRBV3-1 (or the pseudogene TRBV3-2) to TRBJ1-3, with D possibly matching TRBD1 (5 bases). V shed 1 base and J shed 0 bases, with 7 bases lying between them. The CDR3 loop spans 15 amino acids. Germline lookup yields CDR1 LGHDT and CDR2 YNNKEL (reference sequence). The CDR3 is CASSQVGGSGNTIYF. In nucleotides, the CDR3 is TGTGCCAGCAGCCAAGTCGGGGGCTCTGGAAACACCATATATTTT.

This chain connects TRBV19 to TRBJ1-1; the D gene is possibly TRBD1 (5 bases). Per the germline V gene, CDR1 is LNHDA and CDR2 is SQIVND (reference sequence). The length of the CDR3 is 13 residues. The V and J ends lost 6 bases and 3 bases respectively, with 11 bases between them. As DNA, the CDR3 is TGTGCCAGTAGGACAGTTGTGTACACTGAAGCTTTCTTT. Residues: CASRTVVYTEAFF.

The V and J genes are TRBV7-2 and TRBJ1-2; 7 bases are shared with TRBD1. CDR3 length: 13 amino acids. CDR1 is SGHTA and CDR2 is FQGNSA in the germline V gene. With V trimmed by 4 bases and J by 5 bases, 4 bases remained unmatched. The DNA for the CDR3 is TGTGCCAGCAGCTCGACAGGGAAGTATGGCTACACCTTC. Its translation: CASSSTGKYGYTF. Supplemented by reference TRBV7-2 and TRBJ1-2, the full variable domain reads GAGVSQSPSNKVTEKGKDVELRCDPISGHTALYWYRQSLGQGLEFLIYFQGNSAPDKSGLPSDRFSAERTGGSVSTLTIQRTQQEDSAVYLCASSSTGKYGYTFGSGTRLTVV.

CDR3: CASSILQGYEQFF. The CDR3 nucleotides read TGTGCCAGCAGTATCCTACAGGGCTATGAGCAGTTCTTC. The chain has TRBV6-2 or TRBV6-3 and TRBJ2-1, with D perhaps TRBD1 (6 bases). The CDR3 has 13 residues. Per the germline V gene, CDR1 is MNHEY and CDR2 is SVGEGT. V was trimmed by 5 bases and J by 8 bases, leaving 13 bases between them.

This chain joins TRBV19 and TRBJ1-2; 7 bases line up with TRBD1. The CDR3 extends over 14 amino acids. Germline V gene sequence: CDR1 LNHDA, CDR2 SQIVND (reference sequence). Trimming took 4 bases from V and 8 from J; bases not matched to a gene: 10. Here the CDR3 DNA reads TGTGCCAGTAGTACTCTAGCGAGACAGGGAGGCTACACCTTC. As protein: CASSTLARQGGYTF.

This clone was recorded once. J is TRBJ2-5 and V is TRBV30; D may be TRBD2 (5 bases). The CDR3 is 11 residues long. CDR1 and CDR2 (germline): GTSNPN, SVGIG (reference sequence). The V end was cut by 1 base, the J end by 14 bases, with 14 bases between. The CDR3 reads CAWSAGVRGYF. As DNA, the CDR3 is TGTGCCTGGAGTGCCGGTGTTCGGGGTTACTTC.

V is TRBV5-1 and J is TRBJ2-1; 7 bases fit TRBD1. This CDR3 spans 14 amino acids. V shed 4 bases and J 4 bases; nucleotides not matched to a gene: 5. Germline V CDR1 and CDR2: SGHRS, YFSETQ. The chain's CDR3 is CASSKGQDYNEQFF. DNA of the CDR3: TGCGCCAGCAGCAAAGGACAGGATTACAATGAGCAGTTCTTC.

The chain carries TRBV5-1 and TRBJ2-1, with 8 bases aligning to TRBD2. This CDR3 region has 15 residues. Per germline, CDR1 SGHRS and CDR2 YFSETQ. The V gene end was trimmed by 0 bases and the J gene end by 3 bases; junction bases not matched to a gene: 2. The CDR3 sequence: CASSLVRGGYNEQFF. CDR3 coding DNA: TGCGCCAGCAGCTTGGTACGGGGGGGCTACAATGAGCAGTTCTTC. Variable domain in full (rest from reference TRBV5-1 and TRBJ2-1): KAGVTQTPRYLIKTRGQQVTLSCSPISGHRSVSWYQQTPGQGLQFLFEYFSETQRNKGNFPGRFSGRQFSNSRSEMNVSTLELGDSALYLCASSLVRGGYNEQFFGPGTRLTVL.